This TCR beta chain was recorded in a study of T cell repertoires in cytomegalovirus infection. This clonotype was counted ten times or more. TCRdb re-called the reads through MiXCR, storing one row per CDR3 protein. The table includes roughly 640,000 distinct CDR3 sequences, roughly 24% detected once. Trimming at V came to 6 bases and at J to 3 bases, leaving 5 bases not matched to a gene. This CDR3 comprises 13 residues. The source material was CD8+ T cells from PBMCs. The source of this sequence is a human donor in good health (CMV status not recorded). Some clones in this sample may be carry-over from other donors' samples. The chain links TRBV12-3 or TRBV12-4 to TRBJ2-7, with 7 bases lining up with TRBD1. The CDR3 region is CASSPTGDYEQYF. CDR3 in DNA: TGTGCCAGCAGCCCCACAGGGGACTACGAGCAGTACTTC.